Sequencing of this T cell receptor beta chain was carried out in a study of blood T cell repertoires in COVID-19. Study-level background: From the United States, Italy and Spain came samples of acute and convalescent COVID-19. T cells, B-cell-depleted T cells, or PBMCs supplied cDNA or gDNA.

The CDR3 length is 14 residues. The germline gives CDR1 SNHLY, CDR2 FYNNEI. V gave up 4 bases and J gave up 3 bases, with 12 bases separating them. Methods used by the authors: The authors estimated nucleated cell counts from reference gene primer amplification. Sequenced by immunoSEQ multiplex PCR; TCRdb stores in-frame clones only, minus some. V, J and clone size derive from that table, while D and trimming were established from the DNA sequence. The data contain about 37,000 clones, around 90% of them singletons. Only one count was recorded for this clone. Source material: peripheral blood. This chain connects TRBV2 to TRBJ1-1, with D possibly TRBD1 on 5 matching bases. This receptor was obtained from a human donor in a cohort sampled during active COVID-19. In DNA form, the CDR3 reads TGTGCCAGCAGTGCCAGGGTGGGGTACACTGAAGCTTTCTTT. Its translation is CASSARVGYTEAFF.